A selection of T cell receptor beta chains follows, all from one sample in a study of T cell changes during pregnancy in multiple sclerosis. TCRdb's copy holds only in-frame clones and misses some; the assay was immunoSEQ multiplex PCR. Of tens of thousands of clones listed, around 92% are singletons. Sample: CD4+ T cells from peripheral blood mononuclear cells, taken in the second trimester of pregnancy. The receptors were sampled from a female donor in good health, enrolled as a control in a pregnancy study. Each CDR3 is given with its conserved first and last residue. D genes are given only for firm matches. Not every row has a clone size; where given, it reads once, few, many or a size class.

d_gene	v_gene	j_gene	abundance	CDR3aa	CDR3nt
NA	TRBV7-2	TRBJ1-4	NA	CASSLPTGGAEKLFF	TGTGCCAGCAGCCTCCCCACAGGAGGGGCAGAAAAACTGTTTTTT
NA	TRBV6-5	TRBJ1-6	NA	CASSSTVNSPLHF	TGTGCCAGCAGTTCGACAGTTAATTCACCCCTCCACTTT
TRBD1	TRBV7-9	TRBJ2-1	once	CASSQTGGEQFF	TGTGCCAGCAGCCAGACAGGGGGTGAGCAGTTCTTC
TRBD1	TRBV2	TRBJ1-6	NA	CASSETGRNSPLHF	TGTGCCAGCAGTGAGACAGGGAGGAATTCACCCCTCCACTTT
TRBD1	TRBV2	TRBJ1-3	NA	CATGTVRLSSSGNTIYF	TGTGCCACCGGGACAGTGAGATTGTCGAGCTCTGGAAACACCATATATTTT
NA	TRBV27	TRBJ2-5	NA	CASSFYGEETQYF	TGTGCCAGCAGTTTTTACGGTGAAGAGACCCAGTACTTC
NA	TRBV7-2	TRBJ2-5	NA	CASGAAQETQYF	TGTGCCAGTGGGGCCGCCCAAGAGACCCAGTACTTC
NA	TRBV5-1	TRBJ1-1	NA	CASKGEIMNTEAFF	TGCGCCAGCAAGGGGGAAATCATGAACACTGAAGCTTTCTTT
NA	TRBV19	TRBJ2-7	NA	CASSRAGTSYEQYF	TGTGCCAGTAGTAGGGCGGGCACCTCCTACGAGCAGTACTTC
NA	TRBV28	TRBJ2-1	NA	CASFQGIDEQFF	TGTGCCAGCTTTCAGGGTATTGATGAGCAGTTCTTC
NA	TRBV5-6	TRBJ2-7	medium-sized	CASSLSSYEQYF	TGTGCCAGCAGCCTGAGCTCCTACGAGCAGTACTTC
TRBD1	TRBV7-9	TRBJ1-3	NA	CASSLGLHRGRNTIYF	TGTGCCAGCAGCTTAGGATTGCACAGGGGTAGAAACACCATATATTTT
TRBD1	TRBV25-1	TRBJ1-4	NA	CASRDRRWEKLFF	TGTGCCAGCAGGGACAGGCGTTGGGAAAAACTGTTTTTT
NA	TRBV6-5	TRBJ1-2	NA	CASSYNGAANYGYTF	TGTGCCAGCAGTTATAATGGAGCAGCTAACTATGGCTACACCTTC
NA	TRBV27	TRBJ1-6	NA	CASSRSGSYNSPLHF	TGTGCCAGCAGCCGATCTGGTAGCTATAATTCACCCCTCCACTTT
NA	TRBV19	TRBJ2-7	NA	CASSLYRDSGYEQYF	TGTGCCAGTAGTTTATACCGGGACTCAGGCTACGAGCAGTACTTC
NA	TRBV7-2	TRBJ1-5	few	CASSLYTSNQPQHF	TGTGCCAGCAGCTTGTACACTAGCAATCAGCCCCAGCATTTT
TRBD2	TRBV10-3	TRBJ2-5	NA	CAISELAGSEETQYF	TGTGCCATCAGTGAACTAGCGGGGTCAGAAGAGACCCAGTACTTC
NA	TRBV5-1	TRBJ2-1	once	CASSKLLASNYNEQFF	TGCGCCAGCAGCAAATTACTAGCCTCTAACTACAATGAGCAGTTCTTC
NA	TRBV11-2	TRBJ1-5	NA	CASSRARGNQPQHF	TGTGCCAGCAGCCGGGCCCGAGGGAATCAGCCCCAGCATTTT
NA	TRBV20-1	TRBJ2-3	once	CSASGPDTQYF	TGCAGTGCCAGCGGCCCAGATACGCAGTATTTT
TRBD1	TRBV5-1	TRBJ1-1	NA	CATSGGNTEAFF	TGCGCCACCTCAGGGGGGAACACTGAAGCTTTCTTT
TRBD1	TRBV9	TRBJ2-2	NA	CASSPRGQGISGELFF	TGTGCCAGCAGCCCTCGGGGACAGGGGATCTCCGGGGAGCTGTTTTTT
TRBD1	TRBV28	TRBJ1-6	once	CASSLADRVLYNSPLHF	TGTGCCAGCAGTCTGGCTGACAGGGTTCTCTATAATTCACCCCTCCACTTT
NA	TRBV9	TRBJ1-4	NA	CASSARHTDNEKLFF	TGTGCCAGCAGCGCCCGACATACCGATAATGAAAAACTGTTTTTT
TRBD1	TRBV19	TRBJ1-1	NA	CASSINRGTEAFF	TGTGCCAGTAGTATTAACAGGGGCACTGAAGCTTTCTTT
NA	TRBV5-5	TRBJ1-1	once	CASKLDLMGSTEAFF	TGTGCCAGCAAATTGGACCTAATGGGGAGCACTGAAGCTTTCTTT
NA	TRBV6-5	TRBJ2-5	NA	CASRVGGLGETQYF	TGTGCCAGCAGGGTTGGGGGCCTAGGGGAGACCCAGTACTTC
TRBD2	TRBV5-1	TRBJ2-3	NA	CASTPRAGADTQYF	TGCGCCAGCACCCCCCGGGCGGGAGCAGATACGCAGTATTTT
TRBD1	TRBV29-1	TRBJ2-5	NA	CSASSGTGRETQYF	TGCAGCGCCTCCTCCGGGACAGGGAGGGAGACCCAGTACTTC
NA	TRBV7-3	TRBJ2-3	NA	CASSGGGTDTQYF	TGTGCCAGCAGCGGCGGAGGCACAGATACGCAGTATTTT
NA	TRBV5-4	TRBJ1-1	once	CASSSGGTEAFF	TGTGCCAGCAGCTCGGGGGGCACTGAAGCTTTCTTT
TRBD1	TRBV7-9	TRBJ2-3	NA	CASSRRQGSLDADTQYF	TGTGCCAGCAGCCGCCGACAGGGTAGTCTAGACGCAGATACGCAGTATTTT
NA	TRBV4-3	TRBJ2-4	NA	CASSQESTKGWSGSAKNIQYF	TGCGCCAGCAGCCAAGAATCGACAAAGGGTTGGTCGGGATCAGCCAAAAACATTCAGTACTTC
NA	TRBV18	TRBJ1-1	once	CASSPPASRNTEAFF	TGTGCCAGCTCACCACCGGCCTCAAGGAACACTGAAGCTTTCTTT
NA	TRBV30	TRBJ1-2	NA	CAWSVTGQYYGYTF	TGTGCCTGGAGTGTGACAGGACAGTACTATGGCTACACCTTC
NA	TRBV30	TRBJ1-5	NA	CAWSVGARGINQPQHF	TGTGCCTGGAGCGTAGGAGCCAGGGGCATCAATCAGCCCCAGCATTTT
NA	TRBV6-1	TRBJ1-3	NA	CASRAGTLGNTIYF	TGTGCCAGCAGGGCTGGGACACTTGGAAACACCATATATTTT
TRBD1	TRBV19	TRBJ1-2	NA	CASTILGTANYGYTF	TGTGCCAGTACCATCCTGGGGACAGCGAACTATGGCTACACCTTC
TRBD1	TRBV28	TRBJ1-2	NA	CASSLGTGGYGYTF	TGTGCCAGCAGTTTAGGGACAGGGGGGTATGGCTACACCTTC
NA	TRBV30	TRBJ2-3	NA	CAWKSLAALQYF	TGTGCCTGGAAATCGCTAGCCGCGTTGCAGTATTTT
NA	TRBV11-2	TRBJ2-7	NA	CASSLDQRSSYEQYF	TGTGCCAGCAGCTTAGATCAGCGGTCTTCCTACGAGCAGTACTTC
NA	TRBV18	TRBJ1-1	few	CATHSNGGVGTEAFF	TGTGCCACCCATTCTAATGGGGGGGTTGGCACTGAAGCTTTCTTT
TRBD2	TRBV2	TRBJ2-3	NA	CASRHGLAGANTDTQYF	TGTGCCAGCAGACACGGACTAGCGGGGGCGAACACAGATACGCAGTATTTT
TRBD2	TRBV19	TRBJ2-1	NA	CASSIGPWSGGKEQFF	TGTGCCAGTAGTATAGGCCCTTGGTCCGGGGGGAAGGAGCAGTTCTTC
NA	TRBV28	TRBJ1-1	NA	CASSSNFITGSPLEAFF	TGTGCCAGCAGTTCCAACTTCATTACAGGGAGCCCCCTTGAAGCTTTCTTT
TRBD2	TRBV7-3	TRBJ2-1	NA	CASSLNQRGGEQFF	TGTGCCAGCAGCTTAAACCAGCGGGGGGGTGAGCAGTTCTTC
TRBD2	TRBV5-6	TRBJ2-3	NA	CASSFNWRERGDTQYF	TGTGCCAGCAGCTTTAATTGGCGGGAGCGGGGAGATACGCAGTATTTT
NA	TRBV30	TRBJ2-1	NA	CACNSGFSEARGAYNEQFF	TGTGCCTGCAATTCCGGGTTCTCAGAGGCCAGGGGGGCCTACAATGAGCAGTTCTTC
NA	TRBV19	TRBJ1-1	NA	CASSISGIGNTEAFF	TGTGCCAGTAGTATTTCGGGTATAGGGAACACTGAAGCTTTCTTT
NA	TRBV5-1	TRBJ1-3	NA	CASSLRRRRNTIYF	TGCGCCAGCAGCTTGCGTCGGAGGAGAAACACCATATATTTT
TRBD1	TRBV6-4	TRBJ2-1	once	CASSDSDRGGHEQFF	TGTGCCAGCAGTGACTCGGACAGGGGAGGTCATGAGCAGTTCTTC
TRBD1	TRBV19	TRBJ2-7	NA	CASSIVVTAGQGGHEQYF	TGTGCCAGTAGTATAGTAGTGACGGCGGGACAGGGGGGCCACGAGCAGTACTTC
TRBD1	TRBV6-1	TRBJ1-5	NA	CASSEERPGTGFLQPQHF	TGTGCCAGCAGTGAAGAGAGGCCGGGGACAGGGTTTTTGCAGCCCCAGCATTTT
TRBD2	TRBV29-1	TRBJ2-5	NA	CSVDSSGGSHQETQYF	TGCAGCGTTGACTCTAGCGGGGGGAGCCACCAAGAGACCCAGTACTTC
NA	TRBV7-8	TRBJ1-3	NA	CASSASRHSGNTIYF	TGTGCCAGCAGCGCATCCAGGCATTCTGGAAACACCATATATTTT
NA	TRBV15	TRBJ1-3	NA	CATSHSGNTIYF	TGTGCCACGAGCCACTCTGGAAACACCATATATTTT
TRBD2	TRBV5-4	TRBJ2-1	NA	CASSMGLVQSHEQFF	TGTGCCAGCAGCATGGGACTAGTACAATCCCATGAGCAGTTCTTC